This TCR beta chain was sequenced during a study of regulatory T cells in long-lasting Graves disease. General study results and limits: Compared with new cases, persistent Graves' patients showed reduced TCR diversity.

With V trimmed by 5 bases and J by 5 bases, 11 bases remained unmatched. CDR1 and CDR2 (germline): ENHRY, SYGVKD. The CDR3 runs 15 residues. In the case of this clonotype: No antigen is known for it.

Stated time point: persistent/refractory GD, antithyroid drugs over 5 years with positive TRAb. The TCR library was prepared using RNA isolated from PBMCs. Arm-PCR with iRepertoire HTBI primers amplified the CDR3 regions for these TCR beta libraries. Each CDR3 protein gets one entry after TCRdb re-called the multiplex PCR reads with MiXCR. The table has under 350,000 distinct CDR3 sequences, 20% to 25% seen once. The rearrangement uses TRBV10-3 and TRBJ2-7; 8 nucleotides match TRBD1. The receptor's source is a female donor with Graves disease. The specimen comprised peripheral blood mononuclear cells (PBMCs), sampled when the disease was refractory, from a patient treated with antithyroid drugs. CDR3 nucleotide sequence: TGTGCCATCAGTACGGACAGGGAAGTAGGAGACGAGCAGTACTTC. Residues: CAISTDREVGDEQYF.